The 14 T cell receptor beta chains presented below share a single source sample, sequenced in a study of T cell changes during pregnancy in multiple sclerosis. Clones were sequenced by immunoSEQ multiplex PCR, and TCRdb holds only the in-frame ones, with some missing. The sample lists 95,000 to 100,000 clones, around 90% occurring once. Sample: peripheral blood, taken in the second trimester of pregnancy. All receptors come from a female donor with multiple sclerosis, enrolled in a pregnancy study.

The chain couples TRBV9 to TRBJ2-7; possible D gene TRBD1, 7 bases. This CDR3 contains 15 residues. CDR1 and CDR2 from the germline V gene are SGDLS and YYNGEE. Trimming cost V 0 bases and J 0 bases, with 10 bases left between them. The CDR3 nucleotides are TGTGCCAGCAGCGTAGGCGGGACAGTCTCCTACGAGCAGTACTTC. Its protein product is CASSVGGTVSYEQYF.

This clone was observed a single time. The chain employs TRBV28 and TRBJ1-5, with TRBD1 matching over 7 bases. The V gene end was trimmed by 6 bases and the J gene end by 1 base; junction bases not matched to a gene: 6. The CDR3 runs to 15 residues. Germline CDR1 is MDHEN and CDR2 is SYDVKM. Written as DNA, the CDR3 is TGTGCCAGCAGACTGAGGACAGGCAGCAATCAGCCCCAGCATTTT. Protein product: CASRLRTGSNQPQHF.

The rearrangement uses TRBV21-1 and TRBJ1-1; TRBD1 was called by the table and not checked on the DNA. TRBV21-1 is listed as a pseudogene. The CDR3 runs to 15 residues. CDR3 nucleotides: TGTGCCAGCTACCTAGGCAGGGGTCAGAACACTGAAGCTTTCTTT. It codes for CASYLGRGQNTEAFF.

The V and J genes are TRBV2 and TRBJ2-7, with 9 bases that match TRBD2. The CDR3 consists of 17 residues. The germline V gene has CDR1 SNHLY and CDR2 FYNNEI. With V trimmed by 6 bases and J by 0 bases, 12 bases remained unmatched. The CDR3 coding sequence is TGTGCCAGCAGCGCCCTTAGACTAGCGGACGTCTCCTACGAGCAGTACTTC. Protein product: CASSALRLADVSYEQYF.

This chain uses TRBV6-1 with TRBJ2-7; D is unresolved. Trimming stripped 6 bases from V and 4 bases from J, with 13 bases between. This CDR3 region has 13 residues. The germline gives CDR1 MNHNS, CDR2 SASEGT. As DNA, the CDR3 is TGTGCCAGCAGGGAACCGATTACATACGAGCAGTACTTC. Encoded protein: CASREPITYEQYF.

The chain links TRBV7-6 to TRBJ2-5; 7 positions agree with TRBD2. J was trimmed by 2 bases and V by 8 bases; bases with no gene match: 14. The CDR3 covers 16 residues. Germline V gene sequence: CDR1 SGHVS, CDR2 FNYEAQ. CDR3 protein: CASARSGLTIQETQYF. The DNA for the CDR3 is TGTGCCAGCGCAAGGTCGGGACTAACCATTCAAGAGACCCAGTACTTC.

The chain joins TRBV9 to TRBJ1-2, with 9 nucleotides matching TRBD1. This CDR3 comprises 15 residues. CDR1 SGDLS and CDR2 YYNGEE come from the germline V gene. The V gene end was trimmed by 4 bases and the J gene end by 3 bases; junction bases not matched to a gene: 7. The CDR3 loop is CASSTPGQGYYGYTF. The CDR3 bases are TGTGCCAGCAGCACACCGGGACAGGGCTACTATGGCTACACCTTC.

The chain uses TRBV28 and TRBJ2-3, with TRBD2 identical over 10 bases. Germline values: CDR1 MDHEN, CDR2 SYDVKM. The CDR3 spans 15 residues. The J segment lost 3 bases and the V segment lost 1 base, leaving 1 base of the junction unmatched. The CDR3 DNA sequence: TGTGCCAGCAGTTTATTGACTAGCGGGACAGATACGCAGTATTTT. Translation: CASSLLTSGTDTQYF.

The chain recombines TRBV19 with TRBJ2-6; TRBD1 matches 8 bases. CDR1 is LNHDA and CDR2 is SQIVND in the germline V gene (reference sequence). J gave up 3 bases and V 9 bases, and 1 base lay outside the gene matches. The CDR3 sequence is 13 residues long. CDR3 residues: CASRGLGANVLTF. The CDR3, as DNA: TGTGCCAGCAGGGGGCTTGGGGCCAACGTCCTGACTTTC.

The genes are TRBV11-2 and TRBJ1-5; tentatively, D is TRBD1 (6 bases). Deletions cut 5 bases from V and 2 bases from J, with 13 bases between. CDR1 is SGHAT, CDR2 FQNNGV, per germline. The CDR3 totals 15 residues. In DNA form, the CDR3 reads TGTGCCAGCAGCCCAGGGGTATGGGGCAATCAGCCCCAGCATTTT. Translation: CASSPGVWGNQPQHF.

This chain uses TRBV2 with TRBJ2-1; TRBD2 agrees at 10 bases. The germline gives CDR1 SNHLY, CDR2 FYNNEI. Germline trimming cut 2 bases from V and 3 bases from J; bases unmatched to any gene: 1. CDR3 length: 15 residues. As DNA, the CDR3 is TGTGCCAGCAGTGAAACTAGCGGGATCTACAATGAGCAGTTCTTC. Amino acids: CASSETSGIYNEQFF.

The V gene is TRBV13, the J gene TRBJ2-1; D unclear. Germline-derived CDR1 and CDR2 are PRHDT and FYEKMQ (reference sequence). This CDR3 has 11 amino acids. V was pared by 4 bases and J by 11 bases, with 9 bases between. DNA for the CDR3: TGTGCCAGCAGCTCAGCGTACCAGCAGTTCTTC. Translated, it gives CASSSAYQQFF.

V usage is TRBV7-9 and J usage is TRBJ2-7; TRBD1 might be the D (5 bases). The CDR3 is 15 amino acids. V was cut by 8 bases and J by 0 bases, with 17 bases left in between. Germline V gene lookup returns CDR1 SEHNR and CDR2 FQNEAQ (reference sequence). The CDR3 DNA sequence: TGTGCCAGCGGACATGACGTTGGGTCCTCCTACGAGCAGTACTTC. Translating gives CASGHDVGSSYEQYF.

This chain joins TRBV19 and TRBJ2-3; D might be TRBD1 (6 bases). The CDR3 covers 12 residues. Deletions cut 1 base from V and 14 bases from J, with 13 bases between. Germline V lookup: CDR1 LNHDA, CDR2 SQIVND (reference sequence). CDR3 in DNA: TGTGCCAGTAGTATAGGAACAGGGACCAGGTATTTT. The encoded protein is CASSIGTGTRYF.